This T cell receptor beta chain was found in a study of blood T cells in healthy people across ages (dated by TCRdb to 2013 to 2016). Background for the entire study: Template switching captured roughly one uniquely barcoded TCR beta cDNA molecule per two T cells in model experiments. Using deep sequencing normalized with unique cDNA molecular identifiers, the study measured how TCR beta repertoire diversity changes with age. The donors were divided into four age groups: young (average around 17 years), middle-aged (under 40), aged (about 61) and long-lived (nearly 85). To avoid experimental bias, donors of different ages were spread randomly across the sequencing lanes. For two donors (one aged 18 to 30 and one aged 80 or older), the study analyzed two additional independent replicas of 1 million unique cDNA reads from the same blood draw.

The donors were 40 or so Caucasian individuals from Russia, aged roughly 6 to 100 years, who were systemically healthy. Each donor gave 9.5 to 10 milliliters of peripheral blood, drawn into EDTA-treated Vacutainer tubes. Ficoll-Paque density-gradient centrifugation was used to isolate PBMCs, with at least 6.5 million per sample. Total RNA, at least 5 micrograms per sample, was extracted from PBMCs with Trizol reagent. For every donor, an aliquot of PBMCs went through flow cytometry to measure the percentages of naive CD45RAhigh/CD27high T cells. Points the paper makes about the study in general: Observed TCR beta diversity per million T cells fell roughly linearly with age, and a significant reduction was already apparent by age around 36. A strong correlation was found between observed TCR beta diversity and the percentage of naive T cells measured by flow cytometry. Compared with the aged group, the long-lived group had more naive CD4+ T cells, fewer expanded clones and increased TCR diversity, suggesting age selection. Since profiling was done on bulk unsorted PBMCs, naive and antigen-experienced compartments could not be conclusively compared. Total diversity estimates from one million sequenced T cells were considered lower bounds and underestimates. The CMV infection status of donors was not known, potentially confounding age-related changes in expanded clonotypes.

Worth noting for this clonotype: Its specific antigen is unknown. Per-base qualities were not stored, and no clone one base away is much larger.

The CDR3 covers 14 residues, taking in both the cysteine and the phenylalanine. Only the CDR3 DNA stays, 42 bases, in frame from base 1. As encoded in the germline V gene (reference sequence), CDR1 is LNHNV while CDR2 is YYDKDF. The junction shows trimming of 1 base on V and 8 bases on J, plus 14 bases between the germline ends. The receptor library was made with 5' RACE. TCRdb names Illumina HiSeq 2500 as the instrument used. A second PCR of roughly 7 to 11 cycles was performed with a sample-barcoded 5' primer and a J-beta primer mix. Each TCR beta cDNA molecule received a unique molecular identifier from a template-switch 5' adaptor carrying 12 random nucleotides. At least 3 million CDR3-containing paired-end reads were obtained from each sample. First-strand cDNA was synthesized from all RNA with the Mint cDNA synthesis kit, primed by a TRBC-specific oligonucleotide. All cDNA was treated with uracil-DNA glycosylase and then went through a first 18-cycle PCR with the universal primers M1SS and BC2_uni_R. As for the authors' bioinformatics: For normalization, 1 million high-quality reads, each with a distinct molecular identifier, were randomly selected from each sample. Instead of being binned into consensus sequences, reads that shared molecular identifiers were thrown out. MiTCR, with a Q25 quality threshold and the strictest error-elimination algorithm, was used for CDR3 identification, clonotype clustering and error correction. A nonparametric unseen species model using Euler transformation provided a lower-bound estimate of total TCR beta diversity. TCRdb reprocessed the public reads (quality trimming at Q25 with fastp, clone calling with MiXCR) and kept in-frame beta chains. Each record represents a unique CDR3 protein, reported with the most common genes and DNA among its rows. TCRdb, rather than the study authors, made the V and J calls. The sample table contains 650,000 to 800,000 distinct CDR3 sequences; only one count was recorded for 52% of them. The ten top clones hold approximately 13% of the sample.

The sequence came from a woman of 80 years or more in good health. The chain is assembled from TRBV15 and TRBJ1-2, with the D segment identity uncertain. Sequencing was done on a sample of blood. At the DNA level, the sequence is TGTGCCACCAGCAGAGTCATTCCAGGCAAAGGCTACACCTTC. Translated, it gives CATSRVIPGKGYTF.